The rows below give T cell receptor beta chains drawn from one sample of a study of CD8 T cells in Susac syndrome. One entry per CDR3 protein results from TCRdb running MiXCR on the immunoSEQ multiplex PCR reads. Of tens of thousands of distinct CDR3 sequences listed, around 96% are singletons. Source material: CD8+ T cells from PBMCs. The source of these receptors is a human donor with multiple sclerosis. Both conserved end residues are part of each CDR3. D genes are given only for firm matches. Only some rows state a clone size, as once, few, many or a class for expanded clones.

>.|TRBJ2-7|.|TRBV12-3/TRBV12-4
CASSLGGPGEQYF
TGTGCCAGCAGTTTAGGTGGCCCTGGCGAGCAGTACTTC
>.|TRBJ1-1|few|TRBV12-3/TRBV12-4
CASSLQANTEAFF
TGTGCCAGCAGTTTACAGGCGAACACTGAAGCTTTCTTT
>TRBD1|TRBJ2-6|.|TRBV4-3
CASSQVFETGDRSGANVLTF
TGCGCCAGCAGCCAAGTCTTCGAGACAGGGGACCGCTCTGGGGCCAACGTCCTGACTTTC
>.|TRBJ2-7|.|TRBV28
CASSLFGTVHEQYF
TGTGCCAGCAGTTTATTTGGGACCGTCCACGAGCAGTACTTC
>.|TRBJ2-5|.|TRBV4-1
CASSQDRGDVETQYF
TGCGCCAGCAGCCAAGATCGCGGGGATGTGGAGACCCAGTACTTC
>.|TRBJ2-3|.|TRBV15
CATSRSPVGDTQYF
TGTGCCACCAGCAGATCCCCGGTGGGAGATACGCAGTATTTT
>.|TRBJ2-1|once|TRBV27
CASRPSGGYNEQFF
TGTGCCAGCAGACCCTCCGGGGGTTACAATGAGCAGTTCTTC
>.|TRBJ2-5|.|TRBV5-1
CASIASETQYF
TGCGCCAGCATTGCTTCGGAGACCCAGTACTTC
>TRBD2|TRBJ2-1|.|TRBV27
CASSLSASGYNEQFF
TGTGCCAGCAGTTTATCTGCTAGCGGTTACAATGAGCAGTTCTTC
>.|TRBJ2-1|.|TRBV29-1
CSVEATGHYNEQFF
TGCAGCGTTGAAGCTACGGGACACTACAATGAGCAGTTCTTC
>.|TRBJ2-7|.|TRBV4-1
CASSQDGGGFGLDEQYF
TGCGCCAGCAGCCAAGATGGAGGGGGGTTTGGTCTCGACGAGCAGTACTTC
>TRBD1|TRBJ2-1|.|TRBV11-2
CASSTRTGNYNEQFF
TGTGCCAGCAGCACCAGGACAGGGAACTACAATGAGCAGTTCTTC
>.|TRBJ2-5|.|TRBV5-6
CASSLSWEETQYF
TGTGCCAGCAGCCTATCATGGGAAGAGACCCAGTACTTC
>TRBD2|TRBJ2-1|.|TRBV28
CASSPPGGRAPNEQFF
TGTGCCAGCAGTCCCCCGGGCGGGAGGGCCCCGAATGAGCAGTTCTTC
>.|TRBJ2-7|.|TRBV19
CASSPPGRVDEQYF
TGTGCCAGTAGTCCTCCGGGACGCGTGGACGAGCAGTACTTC
>.|TRBJ1-2|.|TRBV29-1
CSVGQTLYGYTF
TGCAGCGTTGGACAGACGCTCTATGGCTACACCTTC
>TRBD2|TRBJ2-3|.|TRBV20-1
CSARDFREGADTQYF
TGCAGTGCTAGAGATTTCCGGGAGGGGGCAGATACGCAGTATTTT
>.|TRBJ2-7|.|TRBV14
CASSQEDSYEQYF
TGTGCCAGCAGCCAAGAGGATTCCTACGAGCAGTACTTC
>.|TRBJ2-2|.|TRBV27
CASRPGQIGAGELFF
TGTGCCAGCAGGCCCGGACAGATTGGGGCCGGGGAGCTGTTTTTT
>.|TRBJ1-4|.|TRBV20-1
CSARQAGREKLFF
TGCAGTGCTAGACAGGCAGGGCGTGAAAAACTGTTTTTT
>.|TRBJ2-7|.|TRBV27
CASSFGHLGEQYF
TGTGCCAGCAGTTTCGGACACCTGGGCGAGCAGTACTTC
>TRBD2|TRBJ2-5|.|TRBV27
CASSLSPSGETQYF
TGTGCCAGCAGTTTATCCCCTAGCGGAGAGACCCAGTACTTC
>.|TRBJ2-7|.|TRBV5-1
CASSSSGGPGYEQYF
TGCGCCAGCAGTAGTTCCGGTGGCCCCGGCTACGAGCAGTACTTC
>.|TRBJ2-7|.|TRBV6-5
CASRSSYEQYF
TGTGCCAGCAGGTCCAGTTACGAGCAGTACTTC
>TRBD1|TRBJ1-1|.|TRBV7-3
CASSPGQAEAEAFF
TGTGCCAGCAGCCCTGGACAGGCGGAAGCTGAAGCTTTCTTT
>.|TRBJ2-1|.|TRBV20-1
CSANLAGASYNEQFF
TGCAGTGCTAATCTCGCGGGGGCCTCCTACAATGAGCAGTTCTTC
>.|TRBJ1-2|.|TRBV5-4
CASSLETDYYGYTF
TGTGCCAGCAGCTTGGAGACAGATTACTATGGCTACACCTTC
>TRBD1|TRBJ1-2|.|TRBV6-1
CASSDPPGQAYPGGYTF
TGTGCCAGCAGCGACCCCCCCGGACAGGCCTACCCCGGTGGCTACACCTTC
>TRBD2|TRBJ2-7|.|TRBV29-1
CSVVSGLGVAEQYF
TGCAGCGTCGTCTCAGGACTAGGAGTCGCCGAGCAGTACTTC
>.|TRBJ2-1|.|TRBV20-1
CSVAWGNEQFF
TGCAGTGTCGCCTGGGGGAATGAGCAGTTCTTC
>TRBD1|TRBJ2-7|.|TRBV29-1
CSFPGQGNEQYF
TGCAGCTTTCCGGGACAGGGCAACGAGCAGTACTTC
>.|TRBJ1-2|.|TRBV29-1
CSVVKEGVGKLNYGYTF
TGCAGCGTTGTGAAGGAGGGAGTAGGGAAGCTTAACTATGGCTACACCTTC
>.|TRBJ1-1|.|TRBV14
CASSLIPGTEAFF
TGTGCCAGCAGCCTGATCCCAGGGACAGAAGCTTTCTTT
>TRBD2|TRBJ2-7|few|TRBV29-1
CSVRTSGSYEQYF
TGCAGCGTTCGGACTAGCGGGAGCTACGAGCAGTACTTC
>TRBD2|TRBJ2-3|few|TRBV29-1
CSVGERGATDTQYF
TGCAGCGTTGGGGAGCGGGGGGCTACAGATACGCAGTATTTT
>TRBD2|TRBJ2-3|.|TRBV27
CASSLAGGPQGGDTQYF
TGTGCCAGCAGTTTAGCGGGAGGTCCCCAAGGGGGAGATACGCAGTATTTT
>.|TRBJ2-1|once|TRBV30
CAWHLKGTHNEQFF
TGTGCCTGGCACCTCAAGGGGACCCACAATGAGCAGTTCTTC
>.|TRBJ1-2|.|TRBV18
CASSQLDRVDYYGYTF
TGTGCCAGCTCACAGTTAGACAGAGTTGACTACTATGGCTACACCTTC
>TRBD2|TRBJ2-3|.|TRBV5-1
CASSLARTSGTDTQYF
TGCGCCAGCAGCTTGGCGCGGACTAGCGGGACAGATACGCAGTATTTT
>TRBD1|TRBJ2-7|.|TRBV20-1
CSARDEQGATYEQYF
TGCAGTGCTAGAGACGAACAGGGGGCCACCTACGAGCAGTACTTC
>.|TRBJ1-2|.|TRBV4-3
CASSQDGTPRPPTGYTF
TGCGCCAGCAGCCAAGACGGGACACCAAGACCTCCCACTGGCTACACCTTC
>TRBD2|TRBJ2-5|.|TRBV4-3
CASSQGSAGGYLKSTQYF
TGCGCCAGCAGCCAAGGATCAGCGGGGGGATACCTCAAGTCGACCCAGTACTTC
>.|TRBJ1-2|.|TRBV2
CASSGGPGQSGYTF
TGTGCCAGCAGTGGGGGGCCGGGGCAATCAGGCTACACCTTC
>.|TRBJ2-7|.|TRBV4-1
CASSQGTPASYEQYF
TGCGCCAGCAGCCAGGGGACCCCAGCGAGCTACGAGCAGTACTTC
>TRBD2|TRBJ2-7|.|TRBV29-1
CSVRLAGDYEQYF
TGCAGCGTGAGACTAGCGGGGGACTACGAGCAGTACTTC
>.|TRBJ2-1|.|TRBV3-1
CASSHGGAYNEQFF
TGTGCCAGCAGCCACGGCGGGGCCTACAATGAGCAGTTCTTC
>.|TRBJ2-5|.|TRBV7-9
CASSLADNQETQYF
TGTGCCAGCAGCTTAGCCGATAACCAAGAGACCCAGTACTTC
>.|TRBJ1-2|.|TRBV7-9
CASSFSDSGYTF
TGTGCCAGCAGCTTCTCAGATTCCGGCTACACCTTC
>TRBD1|TRBJ2-7|.|TRBV20-1
CSARDLDRPSYEQYF
TGCAGTGCTAGAGATCTGGACAGGCCCTCCTACGAGCAGTACTTC
>TRBD1|TRBJ2-3|.|TRBV5-1
CASTEQGPDTQYF
TGCGCCAGCACAGAACAGGGGCCAGATACGCAGTATTTT
>.|TRBJ2-1|.|TRBV13
CASSLGLGNEQFF
TGTGCCAGCAGCTTAGGCTTGGGGAATGAGCAGTTCTTC
>.|TRBJ2-1|.|TRBV4-2
CASSLPPGLIPGEQFF
TGTGCCAGCAGCCTCCCACCGGGACTCATCCCCGGTGAGCAGTTCTTC